Presented here are 25 T cell receptor beta chains from one specimen sequenced in a study of blood T cell repertoires in COVID-19. Using immunoSEQ multiplex PCR, the repertoire was profiled, and TCRdb retains in-frame clones only, with some absent. The data contain about 170,000 clones, roughly four fifths of them seen just once; the ten biggest clones take up roughly 8%. Sequenced input: peripheral blood. These TCRs come from a man aged 35 to 55 who had recovered from COVID-19.

The rearrangement links TRBV7-9 to TRBJ2-5, with 9 bases fitting TRBD1. With V trimmed by 1 base and J by 7 bases, 7 bases remained unmatched. This CDR3 is 15 amino acids long. CDR1 and CDR2 from the germline V gene are SEHNR and FQNEAQ (reference sequence). CDR3 nucleotide sequence: TGTGCCAGCAGCTTAGATTGGACAGGGGAGGGGACCCAGTACTTC. It specifies CASSLDWTGEGTQYF.

V is TRBV7-8 and J is TRBJ1-1, with D possibly TRBD1 on 5 matching bases. The CDR3 loop spans 15 amino acids. Trimming took 4 bases from V and 0 from J, leaving 12 bases between them. In germline, CDR1 is SGHVS, CDR2 FQNEAQ. The CDR3 region is CASSSKAQVNTEAFF. The CDR3 DNA sequence: TGTGCCAGCAGCTCAAAAGCACAGGTGAACACTGAAGCTTTCTTT.

The rearrangement links TRBV6-5 to TRBJ2-2, with D maybe TRBD1 (8 bases). Trimming left V 7 bases short and J 3 bases short, with 15 bases between. Looked up from germline, CDR1 is MNHEY and CDR2 is SVGAGI. The CDR3 extends over 15 amino acids. The CDR3 DNA reads TGTGCCAGCATTAAACAGGGGGGGGACACCGGGGAGCTGTTTTTT. This gives the protein CASIKQGGDTGELFF.

The V call is TRBV6-5, the J call TRBJ1-4; 10 bases are shared with TRBD1. Per germline, CDR1 MNHEY and CDR2 SVGAGI. The length of the CDR3 is 14 residues. J gave up 6 bases and V 8 bases, and 6 bases lay outside the gene matches. Written as DNA, the CDR3 is TGTGCCAGCCTTTCCGGGACAGGGGATGAAAAACTGTTTTTT. Translated, it gives CASLSGTGDEKLFF.

The genes are TRBV5-6 and TRBJ2-2, with D possibly matching TRBD2 (6 bases). Per the germline V gene, CDR1 is SGHDT and CDR2 is YYEEEE. The V end lost 4 bases, the J end lost 1 base, and 11 bases lay between the germline ends. This CDR3 is 15 amino acids long. The CDR3 sequence: CASSRGALNTGELFF. CDR3 nucleotide sequence: TGTGCCAGCAGCCGCGGGGCTTTGAACACCGGGGAGCTGTTTTTT.

The chain recombines TRBV27 with TRBJ1-2; tentatively, D is TRBD1 (6 bases). V shed 6 bases and J shed 4 bases, with 18 bases lying between them. The CDR3 has 15 residues. The V gene's germline CDR1 is MNHEY and CDR2 SMNVEV (reference sequence). The CDR3 loop reads CASRSQGTSGYGYTF. CDR3 sequence (DNA): TGTGCCAGCAGAAGTCAGGGGACCTCCGGCTATGGCTACACCTTC.

The chain carries TRBV28 and TRBJ2-5; a weak D match, TRBD1 (5 bases). Trimming cost V 6 bases and J 1 base, with 12 bases left between them. The CDR3 is made up of 14 amino acids. CDR1 MDHEN and CDR2 SYDVKM come from the germline V gene. CDR3 loop: CASRPRQLQETQYF. In DNA, the CDR3 is TGTGCCAGCAGACCAAGACAGCTCCAAGAGACCCAGTACTTC. Drawing the rest from reference TRBV28 and TRBJ2-5, the complete variable domain is DVKVTQSSRYLVKRTGEKVFLECVQDMDHENMFWYRQDPGLGLRLIYFSYDVKMKEKGDIPEGYSVSREKKERFSLILESASTNQTSMYLCASRPRQLQETQYFGPGTRLLVL.

The chain carries TRBV11-3 and TRBJ1-1; D is ambiguous. V shed 2 bases and J shed 2 bases, with 6 bases lying between them. Germline-derived CDR1 and CDR2 are SGHNT and YENEEA. This CDR3 is built from 13 residues. The CDR3 region is CASSLQTNTEAFF. The DNA of the CDR3 is TGTGCCAGCAGCTTACAGACTAACACTGAAGCTTTCTTT.

This chain uses TRBV5-6 with TRBJ2-1; D ambiguous. The V and J ends lost 3 bases and 10 bases respectively, with 8 bases between them. The CDR3 has 11 amino acids. Germline values: CDR1 SGHDT, CDR2 YYEEEE. CDR3: CASSYGGEQFF. CDR3 nucleotides: TGTGCCAGCAGCTACGGCGGCGAGCAGTTCTTC.

The chain joins TRBV18 to TRBJ2-3, with 8 nucleotides matching TRBD2. Trimming removed 0 bases from V and 2 bases from J; junction bases left unmatched: 4. The CDR3 is 16 amino acids. Germline-derived CDR1 and CDR2 are KGHSH and LQKENI. DNA for the CDR3: TGTGCCAGCTCACCACCGCGGGGGGCCTCCACAGATACGCAGTATTTT. This gives the protein CASSPPRGASTDTQYF. Full variable domain (rest looked up from reference TRBV18 and TRBJ2-3): NAGVMQNPRHLVRRRGQEARLRCSPMKGHSHVYWYRQLPEEGLKFMVYLQKENIIDESGMPKERFSAEFPKEGPSILRIQQVVRGDSAAYFCASSPPRGASTDTQYFGPGTRLTVL.

V is TRBV11-3 and J is TRBJ2-7; TRBD2 matches 11 bases. J gave up 6 bases and V 0 bases, and 1 base lay outside the gene matches. Per the germline V gene, CDR1 is SGHNT and CDR2 is YENEEA. CDR3 size: 14 residues. The CDR3 protein is CASSLDTSGSEQYF. The CDR3 nucleotides are TGTGCCAGCAGCTTAGATACTAGCGGGAGCGAGCAGTACTTC.

The count of this clone is one. V and J are TRBV2 and TRBJ2-7; TRBD1 might be the D (5 bases). Trimming left V 7 bases short and J 3 bases short, with 19 bases between. Looked up from germline, CDR1 is SNHLY and CDR2 is FYNNEI. This CDR3 spans 15 amino acids. DNA of the CDR3: TGTGCCAGCATCGTCACGACAGCGAGCCTCTACGAGCAGTACTTC. This codes for CASIVTTASLYEQYF.

The sample holds a few counts of this clone. J is TRBJ2-2 and V is TRBV4-3, with D perhaps matching TRBD2 (6 bases). The germline V gene encodes CDR1 LGHNA and CDR2 YSLEER. Deletions cut 0 bases from V and 8 bases from J, with 19 bases between. There are 17 residues in the CDR3. CDR3 in amino acids: CASSQDIRGRGSGELFF. CDR3 in DNA: TGCGCCAGCAGCCAAGATATAAGGGGCCGGGGGTCGGGGGAGCTGTTTTTT.

The chain carries TRBV12-3 or TRBV12-4 and TRBJ2-2; no clear D gene. This CDR3 contains 12 residues. V lost 3 bases and J 6 bases, leaving 5 bases between the germline ends. CDR3 in DNA: TGTGCCAGCAGTTTGTCGTCCGGGGAGCTGTTTTTT. Protein sequence: CASSLSSGELFF.

The V gene is TRBV21-1, the J gene TRBJ1-4; TRBD1, as called in the table, went unchecked against the DNA. TRBV21-1 is listed as a pseudogene. The CDR3 consists of 14 residues. The CDR3, as DNA: TGTGCCAGCAGCACCCGACAGGGACGAGAAAAACTGTTTTTT. Protein sequence: CASSTRQGREKLFF.

The V and J genes are TRBV15 and TRBJ2-3; D is perhaps TRBD2 (5 bases). Trimming pared 5 bases from V and 1 base from J, leaving 13 bases between. CDR1 LNHNV and CDR2 YYDKDF come from the germline V gene (reference sequence). The CDR3 has 15 amino acids. CDR3 DNA sequence: TGTGCCACCAGCTTTGGGAGTACCGGCACAGATACGCAGTATTTT. Translating it yields CATSFGSTGTDTQYF.

J is TRBJ1-6 and V is TRBV7-6; D not resolved. V dropped 5 bases and J dropped 12 bases, with 14 bases sitting between them. The CDR3 has 13 amino acids. Germline V gives CDR1 SGHVS, CDR2 FNYEAQ. Here the CDR3 DNA reads TGTGCCAGCAGCCCAAGGGCGGGAATACCCCTCCACTTT. Its translation: CASSPRAGIPLHF.

The chain carries TRBV28 and TRBJ1-4, with TRBD1 identical over 7 bases. The trim removed 6 bases at V and 7 bases at J, leaving 8 bases unmatched. Looked up from germline, CDR1 is MDHEN and CDR2 is SYDVKM. The CDR3 contains 14 residues. Written as DNA, the CDR3 is TGTGCCAGCAGATTGGGACAGTCCGGTGAAAAACTGTTTTTT. Its translation is CASRLGQSGEKLFF.

On this clone itself: The same CDR3 arises from other DNA sequences in this sample as well. V gene TRBV7-2 combines with J gene TRBJ2-1, with D possibly TRBD1 on 5 matching bases. Trimming removed 1 base from V and 2 bases from J, with 9 bases in between. CDR1 is SGHTA and CDR2 is FQGNSA in the germline V gene. The CDR3 has 15 amino acids. CDR3 in amino acids: CASSLGSGPYNEQFF. CDR3 sequence (DNA): TGTGCCAGCAGCTTAGGGTCAGGGCCCTACAATGAGCAGTTCTTC.

The rearrangement joins TRBV2 to TRBJ2-2; TRBD1 matches 9 bases. Germline lookup yields CDR1 SNHLY and CDR2 FYNNEI. The CDR3 consists of 14 residues. Trimming at V came to 9 bases and at J to 5 bases, leaving 7 bases not matched to a gene. CDR3 amino acids: CARRMTGGTGELFF. CDR3 in DNA: TGTGCCAGAAGGATGACAGGGGGGACCGGGGAGCTGTTTTTT.

The V and J genes are TRBV7-9 and TRBJ2-1, with 10 bases fitting TRBD2. V lost 3 bases and J lost 6; bases outside the gene matches: 5. Per germline, CDR1 SEHNR and CDR2 FQNEAQ (reference sequence). The CDR3 sequence is 15 residues long. The CDR3 DNA sequence: TGTGCCAGCAGCTTGGTGATAGCGGGAGGCAATGAGCAGTTCTTC. This codes for CASSLVIAGGNEQFF.

The rearrangement joins TRBV27 to TRBJ2-3, with 11 bases lining up with TRBD2. Per the germline V gene, CDR1 is MNHEY and CDR2 is SMNVEV (reference sequence). Trimming removed 0 bases from V and 3 bases from J; junction bases left unmatched: 5. The CDR3 is 17 residues long. The CDR3 bases are TGTGCCAGCAGTTTATCCCCCGGGACTAGCGGAACAGATACGCAGTATTTT. The encoded protein is CASSLSPGTSGTDTQYF.

This clone was seen only once. The chain carries TRBV2 and TRBJ2-7, with D possibly TRBD2 on 5 matching bases. CDR1 and CDR2 from the germline V gene are SNHLY and FYNNEI. The CDR3 is 12 residues long. V was pared by 7 bases and J by 4 bases, with 11 bases between. CDR3 coding DNA: TGTGCCAGCACCAGGACTGGATACGAGCAGTACTTC. Amino acid sequence: CASTRTGYEQYF. Based on the CDR3 plus reference TRBV2 and TRBJ2-7, the full variable domain is EPEVTQTPSHQVTQMGQEVILRCVPISNHLYFYWYRQILGQKVEFLVSFYNNEISEKSEIFDDQFSVERPDGSNFTLKIRSTKLEDSAMYFCASTRTGYEQYFGPGTRLTVT.

The V call is TRBV6-5, the J call TRBJ2-7; 8 positions agree with TRBD1. Germline trimming cut 4 bases from V and 6 bases from J; bases unmatched to any gene: 5. This CDR3 has 13 amino acids. Germline-derived CDR1 and CDR2 are MNHEY and SVGAGI. The CDR3 DNA is TGTGCCAGCAGTTTGGACAGGGCGAGCGAGCAGTACTTC. This codes for CASSLDRASEQYF.

This clone was counted only a few times. Written as DNA, the CDR3 is TGCAGCGTTGTGGGGGACACGAGGACTCTCTTTGATACGCAGTATTTT. Protein sequence: CSVVGDTRTLFDTQYF. J is TRBJ2-3 and V is TRBV29-1; maybe TRBD1 (6 bases). V lost 4 bases and J lost 6, with 23 bases in between. This CDR3 has 16 amino acids. Germline-derived CDR1 and CDR2 are SQVTM and ANQGSEA.